This T cell receptor (beta chain) stems from a study of OX40 agonist ivuxolimab in advanced cancers. Across the whole study: Prior therapy, whether anti-PD-1, anti-PD-L1 or anti-CTLA-4, was allowed, and about 39% had some. Study results and caveats: A proportion of nonresponders additionally exhibited low normalized T-cell clonal expansion. In the 0.1 to 3.0 mg/kg range, CD4+ and CD8+ blood T cells had expanded clonally by week 6.

Generated by immunoSEQ multiplex PCR, the TCRdb table keeps only in-frame clones and is missing some. The top ten clones hold roughly 10% of a sample with roughly 50,000 clones, approximately 88% of them seen once. Drawing of blood for sampling happened at baseline, at cycle 4 day 1, and at cycle 7 day 1. With respect to this clone: Its antigen is not known.

This CDR3 has 16 residues. V was shortened by 1 base and J by 0 bases, with 13 bases between the two germline ends. The germline CDR1 and CDR2 sequences are MNHEY and SMNVEV (reference sequence). The receptor was derived from an adult with an advanced solid tumor such as melanoma, head and neck, liver or kidney cancer. The V gene is TRBV27, the J gene TRBJ2-7, with D tentatively TRBD2 (5 bases). The sequencing here drew on CD4+ or CD8+ T cells sorted from blood, taken in a trial of the OX40 agonist ivuxolimab. In nucleotides, the CDR3 is TGTGCCAGCAGTTTATTGGGCGGGCTCAGCTCCTACGAGCAGTACTTC. Translation: CASSLLGGLSSYEQYF.